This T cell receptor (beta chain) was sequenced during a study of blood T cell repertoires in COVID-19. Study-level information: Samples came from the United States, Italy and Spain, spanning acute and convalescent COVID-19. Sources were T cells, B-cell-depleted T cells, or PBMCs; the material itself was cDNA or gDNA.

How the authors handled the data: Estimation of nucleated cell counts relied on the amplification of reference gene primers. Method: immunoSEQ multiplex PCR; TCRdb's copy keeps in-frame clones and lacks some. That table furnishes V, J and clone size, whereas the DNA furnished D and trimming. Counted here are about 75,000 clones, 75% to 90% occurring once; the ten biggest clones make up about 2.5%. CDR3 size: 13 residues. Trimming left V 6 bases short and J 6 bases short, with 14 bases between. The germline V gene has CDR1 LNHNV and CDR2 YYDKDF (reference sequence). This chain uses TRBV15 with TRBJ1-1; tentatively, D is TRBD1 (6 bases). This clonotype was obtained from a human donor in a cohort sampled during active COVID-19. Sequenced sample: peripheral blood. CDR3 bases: TGTGCCACCAGTACCCGGGGGGCGGCTGAAGCTTTCTTT. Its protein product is CATSTRGAAEAFF.